This note documents a single T cell receptor beta chain sequence. Its antigen is not identified. J gave up 4 bases and V 5 bases, and 13 bases lay outside the gene matches. This CDR3 has 18 amino acids. Germline V gene lookup returns CDR1 KGHSH and CDR2 LQKENI. Libraries were prepared by immunoSEQ multiplex PCR; TCRdb keeps only in-frame clonotypes and omits some of them. The table shows 300,000 to 400,000 clones, with around 90% occurring only once. This sample is part of a study of cytomegalovirus exposure and HLA in healthy donors. Whole-study results and caveats: A list of 150 or so TCR beta chains associated with cytomegalovirus was given.

The rearrangement links TRBV18 to TRBJ1-5; 11 bases are a match to TRBD1. The sequence came from a man aged 25-40 years in good health and CMV-seronegative. The sample consisted of PBMCs. The CDR3 loop reads CASSSLPGTGGRNQPQHF. The CDR3 DNA follows: TGTGCCAGCTCATCTCTACCCGGGACAGGGGGTCGGAATCAGCCCCAGCATTTT.